Below, 23 T cell receptor beta chains from the same sample are listed, as sequenced in a study of T cell repertoires in cytomegalovirus infection. Their specific antigens are unknown. TCRdb re-derived calls from the reads in MiXCR, one entry per CDR3 protein. The profile shows approximately 990,000 distinct CDR3 sequences, around 30% of them singletons. The material sequenced was cultured CD8+ T cells from PBMCs, taken from culture after CMV antigen stimulation. Receptors were obtained from a human donor in good health (CMV status not recorded). Some clones in this sample may be carry-over from other donors' samples.

The CDR3 DNA reads as TGTGCCAGCAGTTACCAGGCCAAGACCCAGTACTTC. Its protein product is CASSYQAKTQYF. The chain links TRBV5-8 to TRBJ2-5; no reliable D call. Germline V gene data show CDR1 as SGHTS and CDR2 as YDEGEE. Trimming removed 5 bases from V and 6 bases from J, with 11 bases in between. This CDR3 comprises 12 residues.

This chain uses TRBV5-4 with TRBJ2-1; TRBD1 matches at 10 bases. Trimming took 4 bases from V and 4 from J; bases not matched to a gene: 5. CDR3 size: 15 residues. Germline V gene lookup returns CDR1 SGHNT and CDR2 YYREEE (reference sequence). CDR3 amino acids: CASSPGQGLYNEQFF. CDR3 DNA: TGTGCCAGCAGCCCGGGACAGGGGCTGTACAATGAGCAGTTCTTC.

This clonotype was picked up a small number of times. The chain links TRBV7-8 to TRBJ2-4; tentatively, D is TRBD2 (6 bases). This CDR3 spans 14 amino acids. V was clipped by 5 bases and J by 7 bases, with 15 bases between them. Germline V lookup: CDR1 SGHVS, CDR2 FQNEAQ. CDR3 region: CASSPRGLGNIQYF. The DNA for the CDR3 is TGTGCCAGCAGCCCCCGGGGACTCGGGAACATTCAGTACTTC.

With regard to this clonotype: Because it lacks the conserved phenylalanine or tryptophan at the end, this CDR3 is likely a read error. The chain couples TRBV7-2 to TRBJ2-2, with D possibly being TRBD1 (5 bases). This CDR3 region has 15 residues. The germline V and J ends were trimmed by 2 bases and 2 bases, with 9 bases remaining between them. Germline CDR1 and CDR2: SGHTA and FQGNSA. The CDR3 bases are TGTGCCAGCAGCTTAAGGGGTGCAAACACCGGGGAGCTGTTTCTT. It encodes CASSLRGANTGELFL.

A remark on this clonotype: At one boundary the junction diverges from the germline segment, which might be a read error. V is TRBV4-1 and J is TRBJ1-1, with a tentative D call TRBD1 (5 bases). The germline gives CDR1 MGHRA, CDR2 YSYEKL. This CDR3 spans 15 amino acids. The CDR3 nucleotides are TGCGCCAGCGGCCAAGATGGGGCTCTAGGAACTGAAGCTTTCTTT. Translating gives CASGQDGALGTEAFF.

This clonotype was seen a handful of times. The chain is built from TRBV19 and TRBJ1-2; weak D call: TRBD1 (5 bases). The length of the CDR3 is 13 residues. Trimming took off 5 bases at V and 6 bases at J, with 13 bases between the two ends. Germline V gene lookup returns CDR1 LNHDA and CDR2 SQIVND (reference sequence). The CDR3 loop is CASSLGGFDGYTF. In DNA, the CDR3 is TGTGCCAGTAGTTTGGGGGGATTCGATGGCTACACCTTC.

This chain links TRBV6-1 with TRBJ1-2; no reliable D call. Trimming removed 5 bases at V and 3 bases at J, with 28 bases between. This CDR3 has 19 residues. Germline CDR1 and CDR2: MNHNS and SASEGT. The DNA of the CDR3 is TGTGCCAGCAGTTCCCGGGCAGGTCCATACCGGATCGGGGACTATGGCTACACCTTC. It yields the protein CASSSRAGPYRIGDYGYTF.

The V and J genes are TRBV10-3 and TRBJ1-1; D gene ambiguous. The V gene lost 9 bases and the J gene lost 5 bases, with 10 bases spanning the gap. The CDR3 extends over 11 amino acids. In germline, CDR1 is ENHRY, CDR2 SYGVKD. The CDR3 bases are TGTGCCATGGCTTCTAGGACTGAAGCTTTCTTT. Protein: CAMASRTEAFF.

The CDR3 here is CASSDPGPAEAFF. The CDR3 DNA sequence: TGTGCCAGCAGTGACCCAGGTCCGGCTGAAGCTTTCTTT. The chain has TRBV6-8 and TRBJ1-1; D uncertain. Germline V gives CDR1 MNHGY, CDR2 SAAAGT. CDR3 length: 13 residues. V gave up 5 bases and J gave up 6 bases, with 13 bases separating them.

This rearrangement joins TRBV12-3 or TRBV12-4 to TRBJ2-3; 8 bases are shared with TRBD1. CDR3 length: 16 amino acids. V lost 7 bases, J lost 0 bases, and 9 bases stayed unmatched. The CDR3 sequence: CASTPRTGLSTDTQYF. CDR3 DNA sequence: TGTGCCAGCACCCCCCGGACAGGGCTGAGCACAGATACGCAGTATTTT.

Ten or more counts support this clonotype. This chain joins TRBV11-2 and TRBJ2-1; 7 positions match TRBD2. With 4 bases clipped from V and 3 bases from J, the junction kept 6 bases outside the gene matches. CDR1 SGHAT and CDR2 FQNNGV come from the germline V gene. The CDR3 has 15 residues. The DNA of the CDR3 is TGTGCCAGCAGCTCCGCGGGGGTGCTCTACAATGAGCAGTTCTTC. Protein sequence: CASSSAGVLYNEQFF.

In this sample, this clonotype turned up a few times. V gene TRBV7-4 combines with J gene TRBJ2-1; 11 nucleotides agree with TRBD2. Trimming at V came to 6 bases and at J to 4 bases, leaving 8 bases not matched to a gene. The CDR3 is 16 amino acids. Germline V gene lookup returns CDR1 SGHVT and CDR2 SQSDAQ. CDR3: CASRPKLAGDYNEQFF. The CDR3 DNA reads TGTGCCAGCAGACCAAAACTAGCGGGGGATTACAATGAGCAGTTCTTC.

This rearrangement joins TRBV6-5 to TRBJ1-2; the match to TRBD1 covers 7 bases. Germline V gene sequence: CDR1 MNHEY, CDR2 SVGAGI. The CDR3 covers 14 residues. With 6 bases clipped from V and 5 bases from J, the junction kept 9 bases outside the gene matches. The chain's CDR3 is CASRRGQLLYGYTF. Written as DNA, the CDR3 is TGTGCCAGCAGGAGGGGGCAGCTCCTTTATGGCTACACCTTC.

V usage is TRBV19 and J usage is TRBJ1-5, with a weak D call TRBD1 (5 bases). This CDR3 comprises 15 residues. Germline V gene sequence: CDR1 LNHDA, CDR2 SQIVND (reference sequence). Trimming took off 7 bases at V and 5 bases at J, with 18 bases between the two ends. CDR3 protein: CASIEVWGSDQPQHF. DNA of the CDR3: TGTGCCAGTATAGAAGTTTGGGGCTCGGATCAGCCCCAGCATTTT.

This clonotype was seen a single time. The junction shows a germline mismatch at one end, possibly a read error. The rearrangement links TRBV10-3 to TRBJ2-3; D is uncertain. Germline CDR1 and CDR2: ENHRY and SYGVKD. CDR3 size: 11 residues. The CDR3 bases are TGTACCATCAGTGAGGCAGATACGCAGTATTTT. As protein: CTISEADTQYF.

This chain links TRBV6-6 with TRBJ2-1; 12 bases match TRBD1. Germline V CDR1 and CDR2: MNHNY, SVGAGI (reference sequence). The length of the CDR3 is 17 residues. Trimming at V came to 4 bases and at J to 10 bases, leaving 14 bases not matched to a gene. The CDR3 DNA reads as TGTGCCAGCAGTTCCATGATACCGGGACAGGGGGCCGGGGAGCAGTTCTTC. Translation: CASSSMIPGQGAGEQFF.

This rearrangement joins TRBV7-9 to TRBJ2-2; 9 bases match TRBD1. The V gene end was trimmed by 5 bases and the J gene end by 5 bases; junction bases not matched to a gene: 12. The CDR3 is made up of 17 amino acids. CDR1 and CDR2 (germline): SEHNR, FQNEAQ (reference sequence). The CDR3 loop is CASSLSGTGKGTGELFF. CDR3 bases: TGTGCCAGCAGCCTCTCCGGGACAGGGAAGGGAACCGGGGAGCTGTTTTTT.

This clonotype was counted a few times. The chain joins TRBV24-1 to TRBJ2-3; tentative D call: TRBD2 (6 bases). Germline V gene data show CDR1 as KGHDR and CDR2 as SFDVKD. The CDR3 length is 14 residues. Trimming shortened V by 5 bases and J by 3 bases, and 11 bases separated the two germline ends. CDR3 in amino acids: CATSAGRKTDTQYF. In DNA, the CDR3 is TGTGCCACCAGTGCTGGGAGGAAAACAGATACGCAGTATTTT.

This clonotype came up once. Here the CDR3 DNA reads TGTGCCAGCAGCCGACCCGGAAACACCATATATTTT. Its protein product is CASSRPGNTIYF. The rearrangement joins TRBV27 to TRBJ1-3, with D uncertain. Germline-derived CDR1 and CDR2 are MNHEY and SMNVEV (reference sequence). This CDR3 comprises 12 residues. V gave up 6 bases and J gave up 4 bases, with 7 bases separating them.

The chain couples TRBV7-3 to TRBJ2-1, with D perhaps given as TRBD1 or TRBD2 (5 bases each). V lost 6 bases and J 5 bases, leaving 17 bases between the germline ends. This CDR3 contains 15 residues. Germline loops: CDR1 SGHTA, CDR2 FQGTGA. CDR3 amino acids: CASSPNGGTNNEQFF. The CDR3 region has the DNA TGTGCCAGCAGTCCAAATGGGGGAACCAACAATGAGCAGTTCTTC.

This chain uses TRBV14 with TRBJ1-1; D is unresolved. V lost 3 bases to trimming and J lost 1 base, with 6 bases between them. There are 13 residues in the CDR3. Germline V gene sequence: CDR1 SGHDN, CDR2 FVKESK. CDR3 bases: TGTGCCAGCAGCCAGTGGACGAACACTGAAGCTTTCTTT. Translating gives CASSQWTNTEAFF.

The gene calls are TRBV9 and TRBJ2-1; 14 nucleotides line up with TRBD2. Trimming at V came to 3 bases and at J to 2 bases, leaving 7 bases not matched to a gene. Germline lookup yields CDR1 SGDLS and CDR2 YYNGEE. The CDR3 contains 18 residues. CDR3 DNA sequence: TGTGCCAGCAGCGATCCCGGGACTAGCGGGGGACCCTACAATGAGCAGTTCTTC. Protein sequence: CASSDPGTSGGPYNEQFF.

This clonotype appeared a few times. This rearrangement joins TRBV7-9 to TRBJ1-5; 8 nucleotides align to TRBD1. This CDR3 spans 12 amino acids. The trim removed 5 bases at V and 10 bases at J, leaving 4 bases unmatched. In germline, CDR1 is SEHNR, CDR2 FQNEAQ (reference sequence). The CDR3, as DNA: TGTGCCAGCAGCGCCGGGACAGGCCCCCAGCATTTT. It codes for CASSAGTGPQHF.